This T cell receptor beta chain came from a study of blood T cell repertoires in COVID-19. The CDR3 totals 15 residues. V was trimmed by 2 bases and J by 6 bases, leaving 14 bases between them. The germline CDR1 and CDR2 sequences are MNHNS and SASEGT. Measured with immunoSEQ multiplex PCR; TCRdb has only the in-frame clones, and not every one. The sample shows 310,000 or so clones, roughly nine tenths of them seen only once. The source material was peripheral blood. The origin of this receptor is a woman in her thirties with COVID-19, enrolled during active disease. The chain has TRBV6-1 and TRBJ1-5, with D perhaps matching TRBD1 (5 bases). DNA of the CDR3: TGTGCCAGCAGTGAATTGCTGCAGGGTGCTCAGCCCCAGCATTTT. This translates into CASSELLQGAQPQHF.